A single sample gave rise to the 9 T cell receptor beta chains below, sequenced in a study of cytomegalovirus exposure and HLA in healthy donors. It was with 60 Vbeta and 13 Jbeta primers that the PCR ran. TCRdb's copy holds only in-frame clones and misses some; the assay was immunoSEQ multiplex PCR. The table lists 160,000 or so clones, roughly 84% of them singletons, with 5% to 7% in the top ten. The sample comprised PBMCs. Receptors were obtained from a man in his fifties in good health and CMV-seropositive.

This clone was recorded once. This chain links TRBV27 with TRBJ1-2; 8 nucleotides align to TRBD1. J was trimmed by 4 bases and V by 2 bases; bases with no gene match: 0. Germline CDR1 and CDR2: MNHEY and SMNVEV (reference sequence). The CDR3 sequence is 13 residues long. The CDR3 protein is CASSLGQGYGYTF. CDR3 nucleotides: TGTGCCAGCAGTTTAGGACAGGGCTATGGCTACACCTTC.

The CDR3 reads CASSPAGSQGSTGELFF. The CDR3 coding sequence is TGTGCCAGCAGCCCGGCCGGAAGCCAGGGGTCCACCGGGGAGCTGTTTTTT. The chain has TRBV5-4 and TRBJ2-2; a possible D gene is TRBD1 (6 bases). CDR1 and CDR2 from the germline V gene are SGHNT and YYREEE (reference sequence). The V and J ends lost 4 bases and 4 bases respectively, with 20 bases between them. CDR3 length: 17 residues.

The chain employs TRBV7-9 and TRBJ2-3; TRBD2 matches 7 bases. The CDR3 is made up of 16 amino acids. V was clipped by 3 bases and J by 4 bases; unmatched bases: 10. Germline V gene data show CDR1 as SEHNR and CDR2 as FQNEAQ (reference sequence). CDR3 sequence (DNA): TGTGCCAGCAGCTTCCCCTTGGGAGGGAGCGCAGATACGCAGTATTTT. Encoded protein: CASSFPLGGSADTQYF. The variable domain in full, completed from reference TRBV7-9 and TRBJ2-3, reads DTGVSQNPRHKITKRGQNVTFRCDPISEHNRLYWYRQTLGQGPEFLTYFQNEAQLEKSRLLSDRFSAERPKGSFSTLEIQRTEQGDSAMYLCASSFPLGGSADTQYFGPGTRLTVL.

The rearrangement links TRBV25-1 to TRBJ2-5; TRBD1 agrees at 11 bases. The CDR3 has 15 amino acids. CDR1 is MGHDK and CDR2 is SYGVNS in the germline V gene. V dropped 4 bases and J dropped 3; count of bases not matched to a gene: 4. CDR3 region: CASSADRGPKETQYF. CDR3 DNA: TGTGCCAGCAGTGCGGACAGGGGGCCAAAAGAGACCCAGTACTTC. Based on the CDR3 plus reference TRBV25-1 and TRBJ2-5, the full variable domain is EADIYQTPRYLVIGTGKKITLECSQTMGHDKMYWYQQDPGMELHLIHYSYGVNSTEKGDLSSESTVSRIRTEHFPLTLESARPSHTSQYLCASSADRGPKETQYFGPGTRLLVL.

The rearrangement uses TRBV29-1 and TRBJ1-2, with D possibly matching TRBD1 (6 bases). Trimming removed 2 bases at V and 6 bases at J, with 16 bases between. The CDR3 has 14 amino acids. Per germline, CDR1 SQVTM and CDR2 ANQGSEA. For the CDR3, the DNA is TGCAGCGTTGAAAAGGCAGGGGCGAGAAATGGCTACACCTTC. This gives the protein CSVEKAGARNGYTF.

CDR3 nucleotides: TGTGCCAGCATGGTACCGACAGGGGCAGTTGGTCAGCCCCAGCATTTT. Translated: CASMVPTGAVGQPQHF. V usage is TRBV28 and J usage is TRBJ1-5; 8 nucleotides align to TRBD1. The CDR3 length is 16 residues. From germline, CDR1 is MDHEN and CDR2 SYDVKM. Trimming removed 7 bases from V and 6 bases from J; junction bases left unmatched: 14.

The V gene is TRBV27, the J gene TRBJ1-1; possibly TRBD1 for D (6 bases). The V end lost 5 bases, the J end lost 2 bases, and 18 bases lay between the germline ends. Per germline, CDR1 MNHEY and CDR2 SMNVEV (reference sequence). The CDR3 sequence is 16 residues long. CDR3 amino acids: CASSDGGGFINTEAFF. The CDR3 DNA is TGTGCCAGCAGTGATGGGGGGGGCTTCATCAACACTGAAGCTTTCTTT.

V usage is TRBV6-1 and J usage is TRBJ2-1; TRBD2 matches at 8 bases. Germline values: CDR1 MNHNS, CDR2 SASEGT. V shed 4 bases and J 8 bases; nucleotides not matched to a gene: 16. The CDR3 has 17 amino acids. The CDR3 here is CASSAPRSSGFLDEQFF. CDR3 in DNA: TGTGCCAGCAGTGCCCCGAGGTCTAGCGGGTTTCTGGATGAGCAGTTCTTC.

This clone has only a few counts. This rearrangement joins TRBV4-1 to TRBJ2-1; a weak D match, TRBD1 (6 bases). This CDR3 has 13 amino acids. Per the germline V gene, CDR1 is MGHRA and CDR2 is YSYEKL. Trimming removed 0 bases from V and 12 bases from J, with 12 bases in between. The CDR3 bases are TGCGCCAGCAGCCAAGATCTTGTACAGGGGCAGTTCTTC. It encodes CASSQDLVQGQFF.